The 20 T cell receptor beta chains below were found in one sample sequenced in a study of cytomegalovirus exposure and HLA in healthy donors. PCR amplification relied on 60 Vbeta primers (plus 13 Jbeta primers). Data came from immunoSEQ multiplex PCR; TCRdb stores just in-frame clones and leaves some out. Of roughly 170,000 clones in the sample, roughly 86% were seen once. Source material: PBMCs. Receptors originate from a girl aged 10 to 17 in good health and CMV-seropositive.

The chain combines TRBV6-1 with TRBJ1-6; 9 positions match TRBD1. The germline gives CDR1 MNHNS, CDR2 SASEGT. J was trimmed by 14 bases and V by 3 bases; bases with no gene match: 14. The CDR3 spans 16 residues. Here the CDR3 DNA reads TGTGCCAGCAGTGAGCCCGGGACAGGGACTCTCTTGGCCCTCCACTTT. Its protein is CASSEPGTGTLLALHF.

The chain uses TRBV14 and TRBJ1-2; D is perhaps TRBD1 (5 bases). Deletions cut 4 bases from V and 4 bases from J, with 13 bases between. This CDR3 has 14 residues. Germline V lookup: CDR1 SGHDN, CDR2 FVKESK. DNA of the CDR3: TGTGCCAGCAGCCCCGGACAATCAGTCTATGGCTACACCTTC. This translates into CASSPGQSVYGYTF.

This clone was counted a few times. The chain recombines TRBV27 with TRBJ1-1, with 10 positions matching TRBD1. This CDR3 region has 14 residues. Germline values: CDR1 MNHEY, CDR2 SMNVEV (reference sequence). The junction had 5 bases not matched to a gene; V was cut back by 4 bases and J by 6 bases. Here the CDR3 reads CASSWGQGIAEAFF. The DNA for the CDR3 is TGTGCCAGCAGTTGGGGACAGGGGATAGCTGAAGCTTTCTTT.

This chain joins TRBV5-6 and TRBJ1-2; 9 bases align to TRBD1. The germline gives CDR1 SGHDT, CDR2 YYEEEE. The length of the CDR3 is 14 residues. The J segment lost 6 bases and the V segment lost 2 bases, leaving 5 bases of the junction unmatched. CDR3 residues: CASSFGTGRDGYTF. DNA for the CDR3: TGTGCCAGCAGCTTCGGGACAGGGAGGGATGGCTACACCTTC. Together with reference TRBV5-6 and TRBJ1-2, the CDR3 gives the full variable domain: DAGVTQSPTHLIKTRGQQVTLRCSPKSGHDTVSWYQQALGQGPQFIFQYYEEEERQRGNFPDRFSGHQFPNYSSELNVNALLLGDSALYLCASSFGTGRDGYTFGSGTRLTVV.

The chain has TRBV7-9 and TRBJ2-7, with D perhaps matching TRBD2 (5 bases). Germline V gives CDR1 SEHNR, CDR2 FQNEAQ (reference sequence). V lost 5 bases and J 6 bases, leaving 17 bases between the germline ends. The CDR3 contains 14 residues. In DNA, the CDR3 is TGTGCCAGCAGCCCCCGGCTAAGCGGAGGCGAGCAGTACTTC. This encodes CASSPRLSGGEQYF.

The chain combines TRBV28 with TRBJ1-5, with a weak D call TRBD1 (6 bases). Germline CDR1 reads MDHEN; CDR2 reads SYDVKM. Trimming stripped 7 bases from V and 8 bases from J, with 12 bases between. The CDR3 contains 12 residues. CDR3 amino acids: CASTSGEKPQHF. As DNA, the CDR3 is TGTGCCAGCACTTCAGGGGAGAAGCCCCAGCATTTT.

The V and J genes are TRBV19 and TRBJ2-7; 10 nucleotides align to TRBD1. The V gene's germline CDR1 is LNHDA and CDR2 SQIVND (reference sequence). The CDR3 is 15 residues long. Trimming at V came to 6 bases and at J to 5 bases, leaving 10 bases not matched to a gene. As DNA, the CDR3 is TGTGCCAGTAGCACCCTCCAGACAGGGGGCGACGAGCAGTACTTC. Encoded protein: CASSTLQTGGDEQYF.

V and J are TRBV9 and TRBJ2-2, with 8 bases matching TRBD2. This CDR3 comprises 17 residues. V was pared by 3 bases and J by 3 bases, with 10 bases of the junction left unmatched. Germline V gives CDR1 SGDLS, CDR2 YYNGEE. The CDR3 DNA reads TGTGCCAGCAGCGCTCGAGCGGGGGTGACGGACACCGGGGAGCTGTTTTTT. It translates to CASSARAGVTDTGELFF. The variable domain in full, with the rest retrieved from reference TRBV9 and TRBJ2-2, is DSGVTQTPKHLITATGQRVTLRCSPRSGDLSVYWYQQSLDQGLQFLIQYYNGEERAKGNILERFSAQQFPDLHSELNLSSLELGDSALYFCASSARAGVTDTGELFFGEGSRLTVL.

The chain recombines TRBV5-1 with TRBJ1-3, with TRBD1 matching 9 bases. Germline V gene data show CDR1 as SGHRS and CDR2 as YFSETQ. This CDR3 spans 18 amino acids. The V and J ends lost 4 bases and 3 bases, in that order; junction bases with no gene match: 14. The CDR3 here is CASSAVPGQGSDGNTIYF. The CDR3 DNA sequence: TGCGCCAGCAGCGCCGTCCCGGGACAGGGTTCAGATGGAAACACCATATATTTT.

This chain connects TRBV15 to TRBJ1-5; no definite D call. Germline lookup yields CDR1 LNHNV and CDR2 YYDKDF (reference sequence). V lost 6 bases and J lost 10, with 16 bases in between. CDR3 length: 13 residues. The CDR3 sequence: CATREAAGFPQHF. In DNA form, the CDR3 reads TGTGCCACCAGAGAAGCCGCCGGTTTCCCCCAGCATTTT.

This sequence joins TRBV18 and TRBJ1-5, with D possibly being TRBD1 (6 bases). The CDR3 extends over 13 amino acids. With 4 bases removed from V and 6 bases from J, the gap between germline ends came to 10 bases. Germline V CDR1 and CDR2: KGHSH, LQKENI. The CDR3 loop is CASSRQGSQPQHF. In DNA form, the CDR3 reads TGTGCCAGCTCACGGCAGGGGAGTCAGCCCCAGCATTTT.

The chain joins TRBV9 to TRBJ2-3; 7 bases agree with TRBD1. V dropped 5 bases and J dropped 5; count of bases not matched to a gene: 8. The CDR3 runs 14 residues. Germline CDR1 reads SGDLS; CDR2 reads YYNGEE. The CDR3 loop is CASSPGQLGDTQYF. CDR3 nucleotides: TGTGCCAGCAGTCCGGGACAGCTGGGAGATACGCAGTATTTT. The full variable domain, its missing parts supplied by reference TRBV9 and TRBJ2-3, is DSGVTQTPKHLITATGQRVTLRCSPRSGDLSVYWYQQSLDQGLQFLIQYYNGEERAKGNILERFSAQQFPDLHSELNLSSLELGDSALYFCASSPGQLGDTQYFGPGTRLTVL.

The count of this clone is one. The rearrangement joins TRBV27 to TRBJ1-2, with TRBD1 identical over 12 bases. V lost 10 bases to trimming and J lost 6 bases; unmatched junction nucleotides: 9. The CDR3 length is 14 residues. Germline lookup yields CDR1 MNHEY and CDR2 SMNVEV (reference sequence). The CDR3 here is CATSGTGGDDGYTF. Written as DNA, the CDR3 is TGTGCCACCTCCGGGACAGGGGGCGACGATGGCTACACCTTC.

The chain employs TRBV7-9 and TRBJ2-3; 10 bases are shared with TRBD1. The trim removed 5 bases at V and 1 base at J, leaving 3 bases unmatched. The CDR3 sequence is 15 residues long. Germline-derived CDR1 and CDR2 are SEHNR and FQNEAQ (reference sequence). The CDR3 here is CASSGGTGGTDTQYF. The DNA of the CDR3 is TGTGCCAGCAGCGGCGGGACAGGGGGCACAGATACGCAGTATTTT. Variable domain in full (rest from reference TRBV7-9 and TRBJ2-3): DTGVSQNPRHKITKRGQNVTFRCDPISEHNRLYWYRQTLGQGPEFLTYFQNEAQLEKSRLLSDRFSAERPKGSFSTLEIQRTEQGDSAMYLCASSGGTGGTDTQYFGPGTRLTVL.

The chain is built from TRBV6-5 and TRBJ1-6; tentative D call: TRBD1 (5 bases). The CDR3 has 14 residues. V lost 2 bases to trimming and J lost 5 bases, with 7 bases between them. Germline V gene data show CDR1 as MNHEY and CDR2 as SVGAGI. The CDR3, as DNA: TGTGCCAGCAGTTACCAGGACAATAATTCACCCCTCCACTTT. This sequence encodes CASSYQDNNSPLHF.

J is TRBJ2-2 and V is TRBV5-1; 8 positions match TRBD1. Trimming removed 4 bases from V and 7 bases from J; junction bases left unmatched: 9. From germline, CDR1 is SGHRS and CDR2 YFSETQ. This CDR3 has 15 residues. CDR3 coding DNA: TGCGCCAGCAGCCTTCAGACAGGGGACGGCGGGGAGCTGTTTTTT. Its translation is CASSLQTGDGGELFF.

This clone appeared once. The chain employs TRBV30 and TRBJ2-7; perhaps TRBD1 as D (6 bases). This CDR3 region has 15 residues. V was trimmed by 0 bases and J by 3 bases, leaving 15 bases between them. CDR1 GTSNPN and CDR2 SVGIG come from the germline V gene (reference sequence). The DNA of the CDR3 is TGTGCCTGGAGTGTAGGTGGGACACCCCTCTACGAGCAGTACTTC. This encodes CAWSVGGTPLYEQYF.

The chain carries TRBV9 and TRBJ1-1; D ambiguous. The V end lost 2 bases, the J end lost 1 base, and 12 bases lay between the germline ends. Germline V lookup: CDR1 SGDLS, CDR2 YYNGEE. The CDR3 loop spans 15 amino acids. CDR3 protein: CASSVHLEGNTEAFF. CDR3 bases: TGTGCCAGCAGCGTCCATCTAGAGGGGAACACTGAAGCTTTCTTT.

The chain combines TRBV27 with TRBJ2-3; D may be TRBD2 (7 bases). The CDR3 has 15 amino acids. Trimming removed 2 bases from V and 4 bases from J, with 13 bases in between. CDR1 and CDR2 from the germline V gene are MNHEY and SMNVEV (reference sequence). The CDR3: CASSLLAGAPDTQYF. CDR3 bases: TGTGCCAGCAGTTTACTCGCGGGGGCCCCAGATACGCAGTATTTT.

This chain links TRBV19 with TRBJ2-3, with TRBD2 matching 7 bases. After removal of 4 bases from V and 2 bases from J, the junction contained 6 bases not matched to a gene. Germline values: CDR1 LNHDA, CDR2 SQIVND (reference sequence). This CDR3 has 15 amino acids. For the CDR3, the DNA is TGTGCCAGTAGTAACGGGGGGAGCTTCACAGATACGCAGTATTTT. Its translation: CASSNGGSFTDTQYF.